The 26 T cell receptor beta chains in this list originate from one sample, sequenced in a study of PD-L1 blockade in urothelial cancer. Method: immunoSEQ multiplex PCR; TCRdb's copy keeps in-frame clones and lacks some. This sample carries about 24,000 clones, approximately 84% of them seen once, and the ten largest clones take 8% to 10%. This specimen consisted of PBMCs, obtained around atezolizumab (anti-PD-L1) treatment. Receptors originate from a man aged 70-80 years with urothelial cancer.

The chain uses TRBV12-5 and TRBJ2-3; TRBD1 agrees at 9 bases. CDR1 is LGHNT and CDR2 is FRNRAP in the germline V gene. CDR3 length: 16 residues. V was clipped by 6 bases and J by 3 bases; unmatched bases: 10. CDR3 in DNA: TGTGCTAGTGGGTTCTCGACAGGGGGGTTGACAGATACGCAGTATTTT. It translates to CASGFSTGGLTDTQYF.

V usage is TRBV10-3 and J usage is TRBJ1-4; D is ambiguous. V dropped 4 bases and J dropped 0 bases, with 9 bases sitting between them. The CDR3 consists of 15 residues. Germline V CDR1 and CDR2: ENHRY, SYGVKD. Written as DNA, the CDR3 is TGTGCCATCAGTGCGGACGGGGCAACTAATGAAAAACTGTTTTTT. Translation gives CAISADGATNEKLFF.

This chain links TRBV4-1 with TRBJ2-2, with TRBD1 as a possible D gene (6 bases). Germline V gives CDR1 MGHRA, CDR2 YSYEKL. The CDR3 consists of 16 residues. Trimming removed 1 base at V and 1 base at J, with 10 bases between. The CDR3: CASSQGAGENTGELFF. In DNA form, the CDR3 reads TGCGCCAGCAGCCAAGGGGCAGGGGAGAACACCGGGGAGCTGTTTTTT.

The chain employs TRBV5-4 and TRBJ2-1; a weak D match, TRBD2 (5 bases). The CDR3 covers 16 residues. Germline V gene lookup returns CDR1 SGHNT and CDR2 YYREEE (reference sequence). The germline V and J ends were trimmed by 2 bases and 0 bases, with 12 bases remaining between them. The CDR3, as DNA: TGTGCCAGCAGCTTAGGAGGAGGCAACTCCTACAATGAGCAGTTCTTC. It yields the protein CASSLGGGNSYNEQFF.

This clone appeared once. This chain joins TRBV11-2 and TRBJ2-1, with a tentative D call TRBD2 (5 bases). Looked up from germline, CDR1 is SGHAT and CDR2 is FQNNGV. The V gene lost 3 bases and the J gene lost 6 bases, with 9 bases spanning the gap. The CDR3 runs 13 residues. CDR3 amino acids: CASSFGGVNEQFF. In nucleotides, the CDR3 is TGTGCCAGCAGCTTCGGAGGAGTCAATGAGCAGTTCTTC. Filled out from reference TRBV11-2 and TRBJ2-1, the complete variable domain reads EAGVAQSPRYKIIEKRQSVAFWCNPISGHATLYWYQQILGQGPKLLIQFQNNGVVDDSQLPKDRFSAERLKGVDSTLKIQPAKLEDSAVYLCASSFGGVNEQFFGPGTRLTVL.

The CDR3 sequence: CASSQEGAGLVAQYF. DNA for the CDR3: TGCGCCAGCAGCCAAGAAGGGGCAGGGCTCGTGGCCCAGTACTTC. The V and J genes are TRBV4-1 and TRBJ2-5; TRBD1 might be the D (5 bases). V lost 0 bases to trimming and J lost 9 bases, with 17 bases between them. The CDR3 loop spans 15 amino acids. Germline V CDR1 and CDR2: MGHRA, YSYEKL.

This chain connects TRBV30 to TRBJ2-2; unclear D gene. The V end lost 3 bases, the J end lost 3 bases, and 8 bases lay between the germline ends. Germline V CDR1 and CDR2: GTSNPN, SVGIG (reference sequence). This CDR3 has 13 residues. The CDR3 DNA sequence: TGTGCCTGGAGGCGACTTTACACCGGGGAGCTGTTTTTT. This codes for CAWRRLYTGELFF.

The chain couples TRBV18 to TRBJ2-7, with 9 bases identical to TRBD2. Per the germline V gene, CDR1 is KGHSH and CDR2 is LQKENI. CDR3 size: 15 residues. J gave up 0 bases and V 6 bases, and 6 bases lay outside the gene matches. The CDR3 DNA reads as TGTGCCAGCTCTCCTCGGACTAGCGACTCCTACGAGCAGTACTTC. Encoded protein: CASSPRTSDSYEQYF.

Only one count was recorded for this clone. J is TRBJ2-1 and V is TRBV5-1; 11 bases match TRBD2. The CDR3 runs 16 residues. Per the germline V gene, CDR1 is SGHRS and CDR2 is YFSETQ. V gave up 4 bases and J gave up 6 bases; unmatched junction bases: 9. As DNA, the CDR3 is TGCGCCAGCAGCCGACTAGCGGGGCAGGTGGGCAATGAGCAGTTCTTC. This gives the protein CASSRLAGQVGNEQFF.

The rearrangement links TRBV30 to TRBJ2-5; 7 bases line up with TRBD2. This CDR3 contains 12 residues. Germline V gene data show CDR1 as GTSNPN and CDR2 as SVGIG (reference sequence). J was trimmed by 4 bases and V by 4 bases; bases with no gene match: 3. This CDR3 is CAWTSGGETQYF. For the CDR3, the DNA is TGTGCCTGGACCTCGGGGGGAGAGACCCAGTACTTC.

This clone was counted a few times. The rearrangement joins TRBV9 to TRBJ2-7, with a possible D match to TRBD1 (7 bases). The germline V and J ends were trimmed by 3 bases and 3 bases, with 16 bases remaining between them. The CDR3 is made up of 15 amino acids. CDR1 is SGDLS, CDR2 YYNGEE, per germline. CDR3 residues: CASSAGRGGGYEQYF. CDR3 sequence (DNA): TGTGCCAGCAGCGCCGGGAGAGGGGGCGGCTACGAGCAGTACTTC.

The chain recombines TRBV19 with TRBJ1-2, with 8 bases aligning to TRBD1. Germline V lookup: CDR1 LNHDA, CDR2 SQIVND (reference sequence). The CDR3 runs 15 residues. Germline trimming cut 5 bases from V and 4 bases from J; bases unmatched to any gene: 9. The CDR3 loop reads CASSVPGQASYGYTF. In DNA, the CDR3 is TGTGCCAGTAGTGTACCGGGACAGGCTTCCTATGGCTACACCTTC.

The chain carries TRBV29-1 and TRBJ2-1, with 14 bases aligning to TRBD2. V lost 3 bases, J lost 0 bases, and 7 bases stayed unmatched. CDR1 is SQVTM and CDR2 is ANQGSEA in the germline V gene. The CDR3 has 18 residues. The CDR3 spells CSVEGLAGETSSYNEQFF. The DNA for the CDR3 is TGCAGCGTTGAGGGACTAGCGGGAGAGACAAGCTCCTACAATGAGCAGTTCTTC.

V gene TRBV6-5 combines with J gene TRBJ2-3, with 9 bases aligning to TRBD1. Germline V gene sequence: CDR1 MNHEY, CDR2 SVGAGI. The CDR3 spans 14 residues. J gave up 4 bases and V 5 bases, and 4 bases lay outside the gene matches. The CDR3 region is CASSGQGPADTQYF. CDR3 nucleotides: TGTGCCAGCAGTGGACAGGGGCCAGCAGATACGCAGTATTTT.

The rearrangement links TRBV11-3 to TRBJ2-1; 7 nucleotides align to TRBD2. This CDR3 region has 14 residues. V lost 5 bases and J lost 3; bases outside the gene matches: 4. Germline V gene data show CDR1 as SGHNT and CDR2 as YENEEA. CDR3 protein: CASSTTSVYNEQFF. CDR3 DNA sequence: TGTGCCAGCAGCACCACTAGCGTCTACAATGAGCAGTTCTTC.

This rearrangement joins TRBV10-1 to TRBJ2-1, with D unclear. Germline V gives CDR1 WNHNN, CDR2 SYGVQD (reference sequence). V was trimmed by 1 base and J by 5 bases, leaving 9 bases between them. The CDR3 sequence is 14 residues long. The chain's CDR3 is CASSELAVDNEQFF. In DNA form, the CDR3 reads TGCGCCAGCAGTGAGTTGGCGGTCGACAATGAGCAGTTCTTC.

The chain recombines TRBV12-5 with TRBJ2-1; 10 bases align to TRBD2. The junction had 4 bases not matched to a gene; V was cut back by 2 bases and J by 0 bases. CDR1 is LGHNT and CDR2 is FRNRAP in the germline V gene. The CDR3 spans 17 residues. The CDR3 DNA reads as TGTGCTAGTGGTTTGAAGGCTAGCGGGAGCTCCTACAATGAGCAGTTCTTC. Amino acids: CASGLKASGSSYNEQFF.

The V call is TRBV7-9, the J call TRBJ2-3; the match to TRBD2 covers 11 bases. This CDR3 comprises 16 residues. Germline trimming cut 7 bases from V and 5 bases from J; bases unmatched to any gene: 11. CDR1 is SEHNR and CDR2 is FQNEAQ in the germline V gene (reference sequence). The CDR3 is CASTSPLAGGGDTQYF. In DNA form, the CDR3 reads TGTGCCAGCACCTCTCCCCTAGCGGGAGGTGGAGATACGCAGTATTTT.

Only one count was recorded for this clone. V is TRBV5-1 and J is TRBJ2-2; D is perhaps TRBD1 (6 bases). With 4 bases removed from V and 5 bases from J, the gap between germline ends came to 12 bases. CDR1 is SGHRS, CDR2 YFSETQ, per germline. The CDR3 runs 14 residues. DNA for the CDR3: TGCGCCAGCAGCGTAAGCAGGGGTACCGGGGAGCTGTTTTTT. The encoded protein is CASSVSRGTGELFF.

V is TRBV6-5 and J is TRBJ2-5; 8 bases fit TRBD2. The CDR3 totals 13 residues. Germline V gene lookup returns CDR1 MNHEY and CDR2 SVGAGI. The J segment lost 2 bases and the V segment lost 8 bases, leaving 4 bases of the junction unmatched. The CDR3 DNA is TGTGCCAGCCGACCGGGGGGGCAAGAGACCCAGTACTTC. Translated, it gives CASRPGGQETQYF.

The rearrangement joins TRBV6-5 to TRBJ1-1; D gene ambiguous. The CDR3 runs 14 residues. The V end lost 2 bases, the J end lost 2 bases, and 9 bases lay between the germline ends. Germline lookup yields CDR1 MNHEY and CDR2 SVGAGI. The CDR3, as DNA: TGTGCCAGCAGTTACATCGGCGGCAACACTGAAGCTTTCTTT. Protein sequence: CASSYIGGNTEAFF.

This clone occurred a few times. The chain is built from TRBV28 and TRBJ1-2; 10 nucleotides line up with TRBD1. The CDR3 has 16 residues. J was trimmed by 6 bases and V by 2 bases; bases with no gene match: 9. Germline loops: CDR1 MDHEN, CDR2 SYDVKM. CDR3 sequence reads: CASSLPWTGGFDGYTF. CDR3 coding DNA: TGTGCCAGCAGTTTACCCTGGACAGGGGGTTTCGATGGCTACACCTTC.

Points on this clone: One end of the junction varies from germline; a read error may be responsible. The chain uses TRBV7-7 and TRBJ2-5; TRBD2 agrees at 8 bases. Germline-derived CDR1 and CDR2 are SSHAT and FNYEAQ (reference sequence). The CDR3 sequence is 15 residues long. CDR3 residues: CASSLGVRGGETQYF. The CDR3 DNA follows: TGTGCTAGCAGCTTAGGAGTTCGGGGGGGAGAGACCCAGTACTTC. Full variable domain (remainder filled in from reference TRBV7-7 and TRBJ2-5): GAGVSQSPRYKVTKRGQDVTLRCDPISSHATLYWYQQALGQGPEFLTYFNYEAQPDKSGLPSDRFSAERPEGSISTLTIQRTEQRDSAMYRCASSLGVRGGETQYFGPGTRLLVL.

The table lists this clone with a count of one. This chain joins TRBV2 and TRBJ2-3, with TRBD2 matching over 9 bases. V shed 4 bases and J 8 bases; nucleotides not matched to a gene: 10. Germline loops: CDR1 SNHLY, CDR2 FYNNEI. The CDR3 loop spans 15 amino acids. In DNA, the CDR3 is TGTGCCAGCAGTGCATCAGCGGGGGGCTCCGTTACGCAGTATTTT. Its translation: CASSASAGGSVTQYF.

This clone was recorded a few times. Written as DNA, the CDR3 is TGTGCCAGCAGTTCCCCGTCGCGGGATTCCTACGAGCAGTACTTC. Translation: CASSSPSRDSYEQYF. The genes are TRBV28 and TRBJ2-7; D might be TRBD2 (6 bases). The CDR3 runs 15 residues. Deletions cut 4 bases from V and 1 base from J, with 14 bases between. Per the germline V gene, CDR1 is MDHEN and CDR2 is SYDVKM.

The V gene is TRBV4-1, the J gene TRBJ1-1; D call uncertain. CDR3 size: 13 residues. The germline V and J ends were trimmed by 5 bases and 6 bases, with 13 bases remaining between them. Germline CDR1 MGHRA, CDR2 YSYEKL. The CDR3 here is CASSSTDSPEAFF. CDR3 DNA: TGCGCCAGCAGCTCTACTGACTCCCCTGAAGCTTTCTTT.